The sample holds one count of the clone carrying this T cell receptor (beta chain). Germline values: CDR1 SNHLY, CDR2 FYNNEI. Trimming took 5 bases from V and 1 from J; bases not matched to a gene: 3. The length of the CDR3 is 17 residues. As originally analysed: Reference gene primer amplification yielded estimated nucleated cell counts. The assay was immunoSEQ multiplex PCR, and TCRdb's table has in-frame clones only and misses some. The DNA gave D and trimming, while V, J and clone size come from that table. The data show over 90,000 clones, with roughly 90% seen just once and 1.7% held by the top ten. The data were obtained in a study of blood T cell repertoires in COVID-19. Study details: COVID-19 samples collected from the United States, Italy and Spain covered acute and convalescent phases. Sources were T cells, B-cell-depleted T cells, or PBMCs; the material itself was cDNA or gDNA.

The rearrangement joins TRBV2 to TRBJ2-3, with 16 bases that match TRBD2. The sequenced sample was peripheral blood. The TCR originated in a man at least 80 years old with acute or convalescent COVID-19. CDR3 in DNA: TGTGCCAGCAGTCCCGGGACTAGCGGGAGGGGCACAGATACGCAGTATTTT. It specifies CASSPGTSGRGTDTQYF.